This is a list of T cell receptor beta chains from one sample in a study of identical twins. In TCRdb, the 5' RACE reads were re-called with MiXCR into one record per CDR3 protein. Of about 1.7 million distinct CDR3 sequences in the sample, 32% were seen once. The sample comprised cord blood. These receptors all come from a newborn girl in good health. Both conserved end residues are part of each CDR3. The D gene is left open where the match is weak. Clone size is stated in some rows and not others, as once, few, many or a class when expanded.

. | TRBJ1-5 | TRBV20-1 | . | TGCAGTGCTAGTCTCTGGGACAATCAGCCCCAGCATTTT | CSASLWDNQPQHF
. | TRBJ1-1 | TRBV4-1 | TRBD1 | TGCGCCGGCAGCCAAGATTCGGGCAGGGGGTTCCTCTTGAACACTGAAGCTTTCTTT | CAGSQDSGRGFLLNTEAFF
. | TRBJ2-7 | TRBV6-1 | . | TGTGCCAGCAATTTGAGGGTTGGGATCTACGAGCAGTACTTC | CASNLRVGIYEQYF
. | TRBJ2-7 | TRBV6-1 | . | TGTGCCAGCAGTTTCGGGATAAGGACCTACGAGCAGTACTTC | CASSFGIRTYEQYF
. | TRBJ2-3 | TRBV20-1 | TRBD2 | TGCAGTGCTCCCGGGACTAGCGGGAGGGCCAAGATAACAGATACGCAGTATTTT | CSAPGTSGRAKITDTQYF
. | TRBJ2-4 | TRBV10-3 | TRBD2 | TGTGCCGTCAGCGGGACTAGCAACCTTTACAATGAGCAGTACTTC | CAVSGTSNLYNEQYF
. | TRBJ2-1 | TRBV10-3 | TRBD2 | TGTGCCATCGGCCCCCCCCTGGGAGGGCCGGGCAATGAGCAGTTCTTC | CAIGPPLGGPGNEQFF
few | TRBJ2-1 | TRBV14 | TRBD1 | TGTGCCAGCAGCCAAGGGACAGGGTGGGGCTATGAGCAGTTCTTC | CASSQGTGWGYEQFF
. | TRBJ2-7 | TRBV2 | . | TGTGCCAGCATTCCGGTGACCAACGAGCAGTACTTC | CASIPVTNEQYF
. | TRBJ2-4 | TRBV20-1 | . | TGCAGTGGGGTACACCCCTCCTACGGGCAGTACTTC | CSGVHPSYGQYF
. | TRBJ2-4 | TRBV2 | TRBD2 | TGTGCCAGCAGTGGTCAGGCGGGGGGAAACATTCAGTACTTC | CASSGQAGGNIQYF
. | TRBJ1-1 | TRBV12-5 | . | TGTGCTAGTGGCTCGGGCTGGACAGTGAACACTGAAGCTTTCTTT | CASGSGWTVNTEAFF
few | TRBJ2-1 | TRBV20-1 | . | TGCAGTGCCCCTACTGCCTACAATGAGCAGTTCTTC | CSAPTAYNEQFF
. | TRBJ1-6 | TRBV4-2 | TRBD1 | TGTGCCAGCAGCCAAGAAGACAGGGCGGATAATTCACCCCTCCACTTT | CASSQEDRADNSPLHF
few | TRBJ2-1 | TRBV18 | TRBD2 | TGTGCCAGCTCACCGGGACTAGCGGGAGAGAAGCAGTTCTTC | CASSPGLAGEKQFF
once | TRBJ2-1 | TRBV7-2 | TRBD2 | TGTGCCAGCAGCTCGGGACTAGCGGGAGGGAACTACAATGAGCAGTTCTTC | CASSSGLAGGNYNEQFF
. | TRBJ1-6 | TRBV6-1 | . | TGTGCCAGCAGACAGGTCATTAATTCACCCCTCCACTTT | CASRQVINSPLHF
few | TRBJ2-3 | TRBV25-1 | . | TGTGCCAGCAGTGCGGTGGGGAGGGATACGCAGTATTTT | CASSAVGRDTQYF
. | TRBJ2-1 | TRBV3-1 | . | TGTGCCAGCAGCCAAGGGGGGCGGATTACCTACAATGAGCAGTTCTTC | CASSQGGRITYNEQFF
. | TRBJ2-3 | TRBV4-2 | TRBD1 | TGTGCCAGCAGCCAAGAGCGGGACAGGGGCACAGATACGCAGTATTTT | CASSQERDRGTDTQYF
few | TRBJ2-4 | TRBV20-1 | TRBD2 | TGCAGTGCTAGGACCGGGACTATAAAAAACATTCAGTACTTC | CSARTGTIKNIQYF
. | TRBJ2-2 | TRBV27 | . | TGTGCCAGCTCCGAGAGGGGGTCCGGGGAGCTGTTTTTT | CASSERGSGELFF
few | TRBJ2-7 | TRBV6-6 | TRBD2 | TGTGCCAGCAGTTTGGCGGGAGAGCAGTACGAGCAGTACTTC | CASSLAGEQYEQYF
many | TRBJ1-1 | TRBV29-1 | TRBD1 | TGCAGTGGACAGGGGGGCGTGAACACTGAAGCTTTCTTT | CSGQGGVNTEAFF
few | TRBJ2-7 | TRBV20-1 | . | TGCAGTGCTAGTCGAGACCTTGGGGAGCAGTACTTC | CSASRDLGEQYF
. | TRBJ2-7 | TRBV18 | . | TGTGCCAGCTCACTCGCTATCGGCCCCTTCAATGAGCAGTACTTC | CASSLAIGPFNEQYF
. | TRBJ2-7 | TRBV20-1 | TRBD1 | TGCAGTGCTAGAGATCCGGCAGGGGGTCCATCCGAGCAGTACTTC | CSARDPAGGPSEQYF
few | TRBJ2-5 | TRBV7-2 | TRBD2 | TGTGCCAGCAGCTCCCGACTAGCGGCTCAAGAGACCCAGTACTTC | CASSSRLAAQETQYF
many | TRBJ2-7 | TRBV28 | . | TGTGCCAGCAGGCGTCTAGAGCGCTACGAGCAGTACTTC | CASRRLERYEQYF
. | TRBJ2-5 | TRBV5-1 | TRBD2 | TGCGCCAGCATGAAGGGGAGGGATTACCAAGAGACCCAGTACTTC | CASMKGRDYQETQYF
few | TRBJ2-3 | TRBV4-1 | . | TGCGCCAGCAGCCAAGTACAGTACACAGATACGCAGTATTTT | CASSQVQYTDTQYF
. | TRBJ2-1 | TRBV10-3 | TRBD2 | TGTGCCATCTCCCTTATAGCGGGGGGCCTCAATGAGCAGTTCTTC | CAISLIAGGLNEQFF
. | TRBJ2-5 | TRBV27 | . | TGTGCCAGCACCCGCACCACGCGGCGGGAAGAAGAGACCCAGTACTTC | CASTRTTRREEETQYF
few | TRBJ2-3 | TRBV11-2 | . | TGTGCCAGCAGCTTAGGCAGCCTGACCACAGATACGCAGTATTTT | CASSLGSLTTDTQYF
. | TRBJ2-1 | TRBV10-3 | . | TGTGCCATCAGTGGGGCCCTGAACTCCTACAATGAGCAGTTCTTC | CAISGALNSYNEQFF
many | TRBJ2-5 | TRBV5-1 | . | TGCGCCAGCATGGAACAGGTCCAAGAGACCCAGTACTTC | CASMEQVQETQYF